This TCR beta chain is from a study of OX40 agonist ivuxolimab in advanced cancers. V dropped 5 bases and J dropped 1 base, with 11 bases sitting between them. CDR1 is MNHNY and CDR2 is SVGAGI in the germline V gene (reference sequence). This CDR3 is 14 amino acids long. Sequencing was performed with immunoSEQ multiplex PCR; in TCRdb, only in-frame clones are kept and a portion is missing. This repertoire shows tens of thousands of clones, 81% found once; its top ten account for 5%. The chain joins TRBV6-6 to TRBJ1-1; D not certain. The input for sequencing was CD4+ or CD8+ T cells sorted from blood, taken in a trial of the OX40 agonist ivuxolimab. The source of this sequence is an adult with an advanced solid tumor such as melanoma, head and neck, liver or kidney cancer. CDR3 sequence: CASSTFGQNTEAFF. The CDR3, as DNA: TGTGCCAGCAGTACATTTGGGCAGAACACTGAAGCTTTCTTT.